Each of the 7 T cell receptor beta chains below was sequenced from the same sample in a study of blood T cell repertoires in COVID-19. Assay: immunoSEQ multiplex PCR; the TCRdb copy retains only in-frame clones and omits some. The sample holds 60,000 to 85,000 clones, roughly four fifths seen once. Sequences were obtained from peripheral blood. These TCRs come from a man older than 75 with acute or convalescent COVID-19.

The genes are TRBV3-1 (or the pseudogene TRBV3-2) and TRBJ2-1; 8 bases match TRBD2. Trimming removed 3 bases from V and 6 bases from J; junction bases left unmatched: 10. The CDR3 extends over 16 amino acids. Germline V gives CDR1 LGHDT, CDR2 YNNKEL (reference sequence). The CDR3 spells CASSHQTSEEPNEQFF. Written as DNA, the CDR3 is TGTGCCAGCAGCCATCAGACTAGCGAGGAGCCCAATGAGCAGTTCTTC.

The chain links TRBV9 to TRBJ1-3; 8 bases map to TRBD1. Per germline, CDR1 SGDLS and CDR2 YYNGEE. The CDR3 runs to 14 residues. After removal of 4 bases from V and 9 bases from J, the junction contained 9 bases not matched to a gene. This CDR3 is CASSSRTGWSTIYF. The CDR3, as DNA: TGTGCCAGCAGCTCACGGACAGGGTGGAGCACCATATATTTT.

The V gene is TRBV28, the J gene TRBJ2-7; D is unclear. V lost 5 bases, J lost 0 bases, and 11 bases lay in between. CDR3 length: 14 residues. Germline CDR1 is MDHEN and CDR2 is SYDVKM. The CDR3 reads CASSLPTYSYEQYF. In nucleotides, the CDR3 is TGTGCCAGCAGTCTACCCACCTACTCCTACGAGCAGTACTTC.

CDR3 protein: CASSESGTGALTQYF. For the CDR3, the DNA is TGTGCCAGCAGTGAATCGGGGACAGGGGCCCTCACGCAGTACTTC. V is TRBV6-1 and J is TRBJ2-7, with TRBD1 matching over 10 bases. Trimming removed 2 bases from V and 9 bases from J; junction bases left unmatched: 10. This CDR3 has 15 amino acids. Looked up from germline, CDR1 is MNHNS and CDR2 is SASEGT.

The rearrangement links TRBV24-1 to TRBJ2-1; 7 nucleotides align to TRBD1. CDR3 length: 15 residues. After removal of 5 bases from V and 7 bases from J, the junction contained 10 bases not matched to a gene. Germline V CDR1 and CDR2: KGHDR, SFDVKD. CDR3 DNA sequence: TGTGCCACCAGTGGTCCGATTATGACAGGGAATGAGCAGTTCTTC. Protein: CATSGPIMTGNEQFF.

The chain couples TRBV6-2 or TRBV6-3 to TRBJ1-5, with 8 bases identical to TRBD1. Germline V gives CDR1 MNHEY, CDR2 SVGEGT. V dropped 2 bases and J dropped 6; count of bases not matched to a gene: 12. CDR3 size: 17 residues. CDR3 DNA: TGTGCCAGCAGTTACACTCGGACAGGGCGGTATAGTCAGCCCCAGCATTTT. This sequence encodes CASSYTRTGRYSQPQHF.

This rearrangement joins TRBV7-8 to TRBJ1-1; D call uncertain. Germline V CDR1 and CDR2: SGHVS, FQNEAQ. Trimming left V 5 bases short and J 1 base short, with 14 bases between. This CDR3 contains 15 residues. In DNA form, the CDR3 reads TGTGCCAGCAGCCCCGTTCAACATCCGAACACTGAAGCTTTCTTT. Protein product: CASSPVQHPNTEAFF. Complete variable domain (other parts from reference TRBV7-8 and TRBJ1-1): GAGVSQSPRYKVAKRGQDVALRCDPISGHVSLFWYQQALGQGPEFLTYFQNEAQLDKSGLPSDRFFAERPEGSVSTLKIQRTQQEDSAVYLCASSPVQHPNTEAFFGQGTRLTVV.